The sequence of this T cell receptor (beta chain) was determined in a study of blood T cells in healthy people across ages. Trimming left V 5 bases short and J 4 bases short, with 9 bases between. The CDR3 covers 13 residues. Per the germline V gene, CDR1 is SGHTA and CDR2 is FQGTGA. Then a second PCR, running about 6 to 12 cycles, was carried out with a sample-barcoded 5' primer and a J-beta primer mix. TCRdb re-called the 5' RACE reads through MiXCR, storing one row per CDR3 protein. The table records roughly 1,500,000 distinct CDR3 sequences, about 31% of them present only once. Sequenced material: blood. The receptor comes from a woman in her twenties or thirties in good health. This chain connects TRBV7-3 to TRBJ2-1; D perhaps matches TRBD2 (7 bases). The CDR3 region has the DNA TGTGCCAGCAGCAAGGGGGGGTACAATGAGCAGTTCTTC. Translated, it gives CASSKGGYNEQFF.